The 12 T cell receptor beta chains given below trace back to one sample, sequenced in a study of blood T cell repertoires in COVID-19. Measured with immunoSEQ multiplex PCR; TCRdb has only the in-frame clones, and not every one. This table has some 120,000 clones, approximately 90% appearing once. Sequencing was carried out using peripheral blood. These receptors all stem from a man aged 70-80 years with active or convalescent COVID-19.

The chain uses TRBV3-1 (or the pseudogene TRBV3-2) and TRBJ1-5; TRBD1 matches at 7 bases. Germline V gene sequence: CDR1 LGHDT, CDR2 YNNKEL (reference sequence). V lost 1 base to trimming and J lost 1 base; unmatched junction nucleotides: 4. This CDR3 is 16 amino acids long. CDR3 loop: CASSQGNRGSNQPQHF. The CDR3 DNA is TGTGCCAGCAGCCAAGGGAACAGGGGCAGCAATCAGCCCCAGCATTTT.

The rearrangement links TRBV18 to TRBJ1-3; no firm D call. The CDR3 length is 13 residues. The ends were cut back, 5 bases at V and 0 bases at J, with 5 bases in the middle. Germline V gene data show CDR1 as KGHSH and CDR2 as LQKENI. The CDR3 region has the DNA TGTGCCAGCTCAACAGTCTCTGGAAACACCATATATTTT. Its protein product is CASSTVSGNTIYF.

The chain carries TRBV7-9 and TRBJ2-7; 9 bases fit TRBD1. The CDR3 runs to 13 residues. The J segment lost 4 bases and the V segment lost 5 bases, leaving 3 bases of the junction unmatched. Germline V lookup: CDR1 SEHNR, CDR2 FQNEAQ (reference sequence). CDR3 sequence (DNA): TGTGCCAGCAGCCGGGGACAGGGATACGAGCAGTACTTC. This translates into CASSRGQGYEQYF.

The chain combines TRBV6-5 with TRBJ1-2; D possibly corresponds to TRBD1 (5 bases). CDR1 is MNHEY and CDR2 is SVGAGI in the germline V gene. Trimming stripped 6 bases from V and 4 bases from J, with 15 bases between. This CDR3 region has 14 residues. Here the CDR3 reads CASRRDPPGYGYTF. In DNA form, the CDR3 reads TGTGCCAGCAGGCGGGACCCGCCGGGCTATGGCTACACCTTC.

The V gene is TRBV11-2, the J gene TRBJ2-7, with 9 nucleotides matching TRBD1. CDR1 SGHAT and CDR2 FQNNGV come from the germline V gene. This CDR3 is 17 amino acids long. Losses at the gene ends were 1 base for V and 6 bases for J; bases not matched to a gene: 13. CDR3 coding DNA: TGTGCCAGCAGCTTAGCGGGACAGGGCGCGTTATCGATCGAGCAGTACTTC. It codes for CASSLAGQGALSIEQYF. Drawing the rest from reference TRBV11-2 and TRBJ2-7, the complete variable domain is EAGVAQSPRYKIIEKRQSVAFWCNPISGHATLYWYQQILGQGPKLLIQFQNNGVVDDSQLPKDRFSAERLKGVDSTLKIQPAKLEDSAVYLCASSLAGQGALSIEQYFGPGTRLTVT.

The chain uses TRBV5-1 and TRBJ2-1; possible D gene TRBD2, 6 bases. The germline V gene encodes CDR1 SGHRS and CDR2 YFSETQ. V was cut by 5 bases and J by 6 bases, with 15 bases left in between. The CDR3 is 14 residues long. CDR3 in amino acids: CASSSGEIVNEQFF. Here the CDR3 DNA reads TGCGCCAGCAGTTCGGGAGAGATAGTCAATGAGCAGTTCTTC. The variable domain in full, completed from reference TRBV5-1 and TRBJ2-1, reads KAGVTQTPRYLIKTRGQQVTLSCSPISGHRSVSWYQQTPGQGLQFLFEYFSETQRNKGNFPGRFSGRQFSNSRSEMNVSTLELGDSALYLCASSSGEIVNEQFFGPGTRLTVL.

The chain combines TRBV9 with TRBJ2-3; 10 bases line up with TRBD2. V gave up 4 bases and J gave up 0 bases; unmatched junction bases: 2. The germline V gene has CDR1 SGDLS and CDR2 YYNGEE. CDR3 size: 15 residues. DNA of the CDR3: TGTGCCAGCAGCAATAGCGGGAGGAGCACAGATACGCAGTATTTT. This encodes CASSNSGRSTDTQYF.

For the CDR3, the DNA is TGTGCCAGCACCATGGGGGCTAGCGGGAGGGATGAGCAGTTCTTC. Translating it yields CASTMGASGRDEQFF. The rearrangement links TRBV9 to TRBJ2-1; 12 bases are shared with TRBD2. Germline CDR1 reads SGDLS; CDR2 reads YYNGEE. V lost 6 bases, J lost 8 bases, and 9 bases stayed unmatched. The CDR3 is made up of 15 amino acids.

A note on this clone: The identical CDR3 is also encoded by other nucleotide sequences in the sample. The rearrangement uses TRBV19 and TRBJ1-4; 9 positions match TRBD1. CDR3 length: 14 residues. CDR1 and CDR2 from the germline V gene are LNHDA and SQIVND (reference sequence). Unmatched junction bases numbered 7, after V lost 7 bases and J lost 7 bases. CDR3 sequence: CASTLDRGGEKLFF. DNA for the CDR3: TGTGCCAGTACGCTGGACAGGGGTGGTGAAAAACTGTTTTTT.

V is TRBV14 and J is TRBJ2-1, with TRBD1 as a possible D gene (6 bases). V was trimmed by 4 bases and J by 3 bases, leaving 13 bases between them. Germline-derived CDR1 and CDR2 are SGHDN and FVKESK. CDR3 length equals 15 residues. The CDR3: CASSPPGHLYNEQFF. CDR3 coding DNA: TGTGCCAGCAGCCCGCCGGGACACCTCTACAATGAGCAGTTCTTC. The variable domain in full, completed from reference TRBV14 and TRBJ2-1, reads EAGVTQFPSHSVIEKGQTVTLRCDPISGHDNLYWYRRVMGKEIKFLLHFVKESKQDESGMPNNRFLAERTGGTYSTLKVQPAELEDSGVYFCASSPPGHLYNEQFFGPGTRLTVL.

CDR3 sequence: CASSLGAVETQYF. In DNA, the CDR3 is TGTGCCAGCAGTCTAGGGGCAGTCGAGACCCAGTACTTC. The chain links TRBV28 to TRBJ2-5, with D possibly TRBD1 on 5 matching bases. Germline CDR1 is MDHEN and CDR2 is SYDVKM. Trimming shortened V by 5 bases and J by 5 bases, and 12 bases separated the two germline ends. This CDR3 contains 13 residues.

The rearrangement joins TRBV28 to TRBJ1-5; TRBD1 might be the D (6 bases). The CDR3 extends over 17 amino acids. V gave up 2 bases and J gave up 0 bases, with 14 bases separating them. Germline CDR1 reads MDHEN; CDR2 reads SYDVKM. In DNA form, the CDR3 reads TGTGCCAGCAGTTTAGATGGTACAGGGCGTAGCAATCAGCCCCAGCATTTT. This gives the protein CASSLDGTGRSNQPQHF.